The 19 T cell receptor beta chains listed next were all sequenced from one sample in a study of T-cell memory formation after mild COVID-19. TCRdb re-derived calls from the 5' RACE reads in MiXCR, one entry per CDR3 protein. The table shows 350,000 to 500,000 distinct CDR3 sequences, with around 18% occurring only once. The sequencing sample was made of PBMCs or a T cell subset sorted from them (not recorded which). The receptors derive from an adult woman who had mild COVID-19 (a few samples of this study predate the infection). Cell type and time point are not known.

This chain links TRBV7-9 with TRBJ2-1, with D tentatively TRBD2 (6 bases). Germline assignment: CDR1 SEHNR and CDR2 FQNEAQ (reference sequence). The CDR3 is 12 residues long. Trimming took off 3 bases at V and 10 bases at J, with 10 bases between the two ends. CDR3 in amino acids: CASSFQAGEQFF. CDR3 sequence (DNA): TGTGCCAGCAGCTTCCAGGCGGGGGAGCAGTTCTTC. Looking up the rest from reference TRBV7-9 and TRBJ2-1 gives the full variable domain: DTGVSQNPRHKITKRGQNVTFRCDPISEHNRLYWYRQTLGQGPEFLTYFQNEAQLEKSRLLSDRFSAERPKGSFSTLEIQRTEQGDSAMYLCASSFQAGEQFFGPGTRLTVL.

The chain is built from TRBV3-1 and TRBJ1-4; unclear D gene. The V and J ends lost 7 bases and 7 bases respectively, with 13 bases between them. Per germline, CDR1 LGHDT and CDR2 YNNKEL (reference sequence). The CDR3 is made up of 13 amino acids. The CDR3 nucleotides read TGTGCCAGCAACCATTACACGAGTGAAAAACTGTTTTTT. Its protein is CASNHYTSEKLFF.

This clonotype turned up a few times. This chain links TRBV24-1 with TRBJ2-3; 9 positions agree with TRBD2. This CDR3 contains 18 residues. V lost 5 bases to trimming and J lost 2 bases; unmatched junction nucleotides: 13. Germline assignment: CDR1 KGHDR and CDR2 SFDVKD. CDR3 in DNA: TGTGCCACCAGTGGACTAGCGGATTCCCAAACCCCCACAGATACGCAGTATTTT. As protein: CATSGLADSQTPTDTQYF.

This chain joins TRBV20-1 and TRBJ1-1; D might be TRBD1 (5 bases). The CDR3 runs 14 residues. Germline V gives CDR1 DFQATT, CDR2 SNEGSKA (reference sequence). With 1 base removed from V and 0 bases from J, the gap between germline ends came to 9 bases. The CDR3 nucleotides are TGCAGTGCTAGAGTCTGGGGCTTGAACACTGAAGCTTTCTTT. The encoded protein is CSARVWGLNTEAFF.

CDR3 region: CSVEHYWDRSGNEQFF. In DNA form, the CDR3 reads TGCAGCGTTGAACATTATTGGGACCGGAGCGGCAATGAGCAGTTCTTC. This rearrangement joins TRBV29-1 to TRBJ2-1, with D perhaps given as TRBD1 or TRBD2 (5 bases each). Germline CDR1 is SQVTM and CDR2 is ANQGSEA. The V end was cut by 2 bases, the J end by 6 bases, with 20 bases between. The CDR3 covers 16 residues.

This rearrangement joins TRBV7-9 to TRBJ2-3; weak D call: TRBD2 (5 bases). The ends were cut back, 5 bases at V and 8 bases at J, with 17 bases in the middle. Germline assignment: CDR1 SEHNR and CDR2 FQNEAQ (reference sequence). The CDR3 runs 14 residues. The CDR3 region is CASSQRSTAGTQYF. CDR3 sequence (DNA): TGTGCCAGCAGCCAAAGGTCTACTGCGGGTACGCAGTATTTT.

The rearrangement joins TRBV7-9 to TRBJ2-1; 14 nucleotides agree with TRBD2. The CDR3 covers 15 residues. Germline CDR1 SEHNR, CDR2 FQNEAQ (reference sequence). Germline trimming cut 5 bases from V and 10 bases from J; bases unmatched to any gene: 7. The CDR3 DNA reads TGTGCCAGCAGCACGGGACTAGCGGGAGCTGGCGAGCAGTTCTTC. Its translation is CASSTGLAGAGEQFF.

The rearrangement links TRBV14 to TRBJ2-7; 7 positions match TRBD2. The length of the CDR3 is 16 residues. The V gene end was trimmed by 1 base and the J gene end by 1 base; junction bases not matched to a gene: 7. Germline CDR1 and CDR2: SGHDN and FVKESK. DNA for the CDR3: TGTGCCAGCAGCCAAGGACTAGCCGTCATTTCCTACGAGCAGTACTTC. Residues: CASSQGLAVISYEQYF.

The rearrangement uses TRBV15 and TRBJ2-7; D gene ambiguous. CDR1 and CDR2 from the germline V gene are LNHNV and YYDKDF (reference sequence). The CDR3 length is 14 residues. Trimming shortened V by 0 bases and J by 2 bases, and 8 bases separated the two germline ends. The CDR3 nucleotides are TGTGCCACCAGCAGAGATTCCGGACCCTACGAGCAGTACTTC. It specifies CATSRDSGPYEQYF.

This clonotype was seen a few times. The chain employs TRBV11-2 and TRBJ2-7; 7 bases are a match to TRBD1. The CDR3 is 15 residues long. After removal of 4 bases from V and 2 bases from J, the junction contained 8 bases not matched to a gene. Germline loops: CDR1 SGHAT, CDR2 FQNNGV. The CDR3 bases are TGTGCCAGCAGCTCAATGACAGGGATCACCTACGAGCAGTACTTC. Protein product: CASSSMTGITYEQYF.

This clonotype was detected only a few times. The J gene is TRBJ1-6, the V gene TRBV12-3 or TRBV12-4; D is unresolved. The V end was cut by 6 bases, the J end by 4 bases, with 16 bases between. The CDR3 contains 16 residues. The CDR3 protein is CASSPDKFLYNSPLHF. In nucleotides, the CDR3 is TGTGCCAGCAGCCCCGACAAGTTTTTATATAATTCACCCCTCCACTTT.

This clonotype occurred a few times. The chain employs TRBV3-1 and TRBJ1-2; D may be TRBD1 (5 bases). Deletions cut 3 bases from V and 8 bases from J, with 19 bases between. This CDR3 comprises 15 residues. Germline values: CDR1 LGHDT, CDR2 YNNKEL (reference sequence). DNA of the CDR3: TGTGCCAGCAGCCATATCGCGGGACGGACGATCGGCTACACCTTC. Protein product: CASSHIAGRTIGYTF.

This clonotype was counted ten times or more. The chain carries TRBV24-1 and TRBJ2-3, with D unresolved. Looked up from germline, CDR1 is KGHDR and CDR2 is SFDVKD. The CDR3 covers 17 residues. Trimming took 2 bases from V and 4 from J, leaving 18 bases between them. The CDR3 protein is CATSDSRTRPVADTQYF. For the CDR3, the DNA is TGTGCCACCAGTGATTCCCGGACCAGGCCAGTGGCAGATACGCAGTATTTT.

This clonotype occurred a few times. This chain links TRBV2 with TRBJ1-5; TRBD1 is a possible D gene (5 bases). The germline V and J ends were trimmed by 3 bases and 3 bases, with 12 bases remaining between them. The CDR3 extends over 15 amino acids. CDR1 and CDR2 (germline): SNHLY, FYNNEI. CDR3 residues: CASSEGGGNNQPQHF. The CDR3 coding sequence is TGTGCCAGCAGTGAGGGGGGAGGGAACAATCAGCCCCAGCATTTT.

This clonotype was picked up a small number of times. This chain links TRBV7-9 with TRBJ2-7; the D gene could be TRBD1 or TRBD2 (5 bases each). This CDR3 region has 15 residues. The ends were cut back, 5 bases at V and 6 bases at J, with 20 bases in the middle. Germline CDR1 reads SEHNR; CDR2 reads FQNEAQ (reference sequence). CDR3 sequence reads: CASSPWDGTGGEQYF. CDR3 in DNA: TGTGCCAGCAGCCCCTGGGACGGCACTGGGGGCGAGCAGTACTTC.

This clonotype has more than one count but fewer than ten. This rearrangement joins TRBV2 to TRBJ1-5; D is unclear. CDR3 length equals 14 residues. The V end was cut by 2 bases, the J end by 4 bases, with 9 bases between. Germline-derived CDR1 and CDR2 are SNHLY and FYNNEI. The CDR3 here is CASSEKTANQPQHF. For the CDR3, the DNA is TGTGCCAGCAGTGAAAAGACCGCAAATCAGCCCCAGCATTTT.

This clonotype has only a few counts. The chain uses TRBV7-9 and TRBJ2-7; a weak D match, TRBD1 (6 bases). Germline V gives CDR1 SEHNR, CDR2 FQNEAQ (reference sequence). The CDR3 consists of 14 residues. V was shortened by 7 bases and J by 0 bases, with 13 bases between the two germline ends. The chain's CDR3 is CASIEGRGSYEQYF. For the CDR3, the DNA is TGTGCCAGCATCGAAGGCAGGGGCTCCTACGAGCAGTACTTC.

This clonotype turned up a few times. V and J are TRBV30 and TRBJ2-3; 9 nucleotides agree with TRBD1. The germline V gene has CDR1 GTSNPN and CDR2 SVGIG (reference sequence). Trimming removed 4 bases from V and 5 bases from J; junction bases left unmatched: 10. The CDR3 runs to 15 residues. The chain's CDR3 is CAWTPGQGVGDTQYF. The DNA for the CDR3 is TGTGCCTGGACTCCGGGACAGGGTGTAGGAGATACGCAGTATTTT.

The V gene is TRBV19, the J gene TRBJ2-2, with D perhaps TRBD1 (5 bases). This CDR3 is 14 amino acids long. CDR1 and CDR2 (germline): LNHDA, SQIVND (reference sequence). The V end was cut by 7 bases, the J end by 2 bases, with 11 bases between. This chain's CDR3 is CASNPTVNTGELFF. In nucleotides, the CDR3 is TGTGCCAGTAATCCGACAGTCAACACCGGGGAGCTGTTTTTT.